This entry lists 7 T cell receptor beta chains sequenced from one sample in a study of vaccination and CD4 T cells after COVID-19. The treatment here: 10-day PBMC culture with coronavirus spike peptide pools or control peptides (ViraFEST assay). Cultured CD4+ T-cell DNA underwent Oncomine TCR Beta short-read sequencing. TCRdb processed the PCR reads anew with MiXCR; each CDR3 protein has one entry. The repertoire includes nearly 8,000 distinct CDR3 sequences, 58% of them detected once, and 30% to 35% sits in the top ten. These TCRs are of unknown antigen specificity. The specimen was CD4+ T cells from blood, cultured in vitro. These TCRs come from a human donor who had recovered from COVID-19.

This sequence joins TRBV2 and TRBJ1-1, with D uncertain. The germline V and J ends were trimmed by 6 bases and 5 bases, with 7 bases remaining between them. This CDR3 has 11 residues. CDR1 SNHLY and CDR2 FYNNEI come from the germline V gene. This CDR3 is CASRTWTEAFF. Written as DNA, the CDR3 is TGTGCCAGCAGAACCTGGACTGAAGCTTTCTTT.

This clonotype was counted a few times. The chain uses TRBV7-3 and TRBJ1-6; TRBD1 matches at 8 bases. The CDR3 sequence is 15 residues long. V lost 5 bases and J lost 10; bases outside the gene matches: 10. CDR1 SGHTA and CDR2 FQGTGA come from the germline V gene. The CDR3: CASSRIAGGDSPLHF. CDR3 nucleotides: TGTGCCAGCAGCCGAATCGCAGGGGGCGACTCACCCCTCCACTTT.

The chain joins TRBV4-2 to TRBJ1-6; D not certain. Deletions cut 0 bases from V and 7 bases from J, with 13 bases between. This CDR3 contains 16 residues. The germline V gene encodes CDR1 LGHNA and CDR2 YNFKEQ. This CDR3 is CASSQEKGVGNSPLHF. The CDR3 region has the DNA TGTGCCAGCAGCCAAGAGAAGGGAGTTGGGAATTCACCCCTCCACTTT.

The V gene is TRBV6-5, the J gene TRBJ2-1, with 8 bases lining up with TRBD2. This CDR3 region has 16 residues. The junction had 7 bases not matched to a gene; V was cut back by 0 bases and J by 6 bases. The germline gives CDR1 MNHEY, CDR2 SVGAGI. CDR3 region: CASSYSGLAGGNEQFF. DNA of the CDR3: TGTGCCAGCAGTTACTCGGGTCTAGCGGGTGGCAATGAGCAGTTCTTC.

V and J are TRBV7-9 and TRBJ2-1, with D maybe TRBD1 (6 bases). The J call may be faulty, since TRBJ2-7 better matches the DNA end. Per germline, CDR1 SEHNR and CDR2 FQNEAQ (reference sequence). This CDR3 has 14 amino acids. CDR3 amino acids: CASSSQGSAYEQYF. CDR3 nucleotide sequence: TGTGCCAGCAGTTCACAGGGATCTGCGTACGAGCAGTACTTC.

This clonotype was detected a few times. The chain recombines TRBV10-3 with TRBJ2-5; TRBD2 might be the D (5 bases). Germline V CDR1 and CDR2: ENHRY, SYGVKD. This CDR3 region has 16 residues. The V end lost 2 bases, the J end lost 4 bases, and 17 bases lay between the germline ends. The CDR3 here is CAISEALTRTAETQYF. The CDR3, as DNA: TGTGCCATCAGTGAGGCGCTGACTCGGACTGCAGAGACCCAGTACTTC.

The chain uses TRBV29-1 and TRBJ2-5; weak D call: TRBD2 (5 bases). Germline V lookup: CDR1 SQVTM, CDR2 ANQGSEA. The V end lost 2 bases, the J end lost 5 bases, and 9 bases lay between the germline ends. This CDR3 is built from 12 residues. The CDR3 sequence: CSVERGMETQYF. The DNA of the CDR3 is TGCAGCGTTGAACGGGGTATGGAGACCCAGTACTTC.